This T cell receptor (beta chain) was found in a study of immune cell composition in non-small cell lung cancer. Study outcomes and limitations: It was not proven that tumour-reactive clones equal dominant tumour-associated clones. Lung squamous cell carcinoma tumours had significantly higher top 10 clone scores and productive clonality than lung adenocarcinoma.

Points on this clone: Its cognate antigen is unknown.

V dropped 5 bases and J dropped 5 bases, with 16 bases sitting between them. CDR3 size: 14 residues. Germline CDR1 and CDR2: SGHVS and FNYEAQ. The assay was immunoSEQ multiplex PCR, and TCRdb's table has in-frame clones only and misses some. Altogether 13,000 or so clones are present, approximately 80% being singletons, with the ten largest covering 13% to 15%. This chain links TRBV7-6 with TRBJ2-7; maybe TRBD1 (6 bases). Sequencing was performed on lung tumor tissue. The clonotype originates from a human donor with non-small cell lung cancer. The CDR3 region has the DNA TGTGCCAGCAGCCCTCAAACAGGGTCCCACGAGCAGTACTTC. It codes for CASSPQTGSHEQYF.